This T cell receptor (beta chain) was recorded in a study of cytomegalovirus exposure and HLA in healthy donors. Study-wide results and limits: No immune exposure information besides CMV serostatus was available.

Although they were nominally healthy when sampled, donors likely had unrecorded immune exposures. PCR was performed using 60 Vbeta and 13 Jbeta primers. Assay: immunoSEQ multiplex PCR; the TCRdb copy retains only in-frame clones and omits some. The data show some 220,000 clones, 70% to 85% seen once. A word on this clone: Antigen: not known.

The sequence came from a woman in her 40s in good health and CMV-seronegative. Sequencing input: PBMCs.

CDR3 region: CASSPPSGDTQYF. Here the CDR3 DNA reads TGTGCCAGCTCACCACCCAGCGGGGATACGCAGTATTTT. The chain combines TRBV18 with TRBJ2-3; perhaps TRBD2 as D (6 bases). Germline CDR1 is KGHSH and CDR2 is LQKENI. V dropped 0 bases and J dropped 6 bases, with 7 bases sitting between them. This CDR3 spans 13 amino acids.